This TCR beta chain was sequenced for a study of T cell changes during pregnancy in multiple sclerosis (dated by TCRdb to the late 2010s). Background for the entire study: The study looked at changes in the T cell repertoire across pregnancy in women with multiple sclerosis.

Comment on this clone: This clone's antigen is unknown. No base-level quality is on record; no much larger clone is a single base apart.

Ends trimmed: V by 6 bases, J by 11 bases; bases unmatched to a gene: 5. Based on the germline V gene, the CDR1 and CDR2 sequences are ENHRY and SYGVKD. Its CDR3 holds 11 amino acids, cysteine through phenylalanine. The CDR3 DNA has 33 bases and is translated from base 1. Receptors were amplified or captured by the immunoSEQ multiplex PCR assay. TCRdb took this table from immuneACCESS and kept in-frame rearrangements with V and J called. Such tables lack part of the clones; where checked against another copy, unresolved V genes explain under half of the gap, and the rest is unexplained. This sample gives some 40,000 clones in total; 90% to 95% of them show up just once. The leading ten clones occupy about 0.32% of the sample.

Sequenced here: CD4+ T cells from peripheral blood mononuclear cells, sampled after pregnancy. The sequence links TRBV10-3 to TRBJ1-1; the junction holds 8 bases that match TRBD1. The source of this sequence is a female donor with multiple sclerosis, enrolled in a pregnancy study. The nucleotide sequence is given as TGTGCCATCAGGGAGGACAGGGAGGCTTTCTTT. Translated, it reads CAIREDREAFF.